These 25 T cell receptor beta chains were all obtained from the same sample, sequenced in a study of tumor-infiltrating lymphocytes in primary liver carcinoma. Bulk tissue was left unsorted, and RNA and DNA were co-extracted from about 19-30 mg of it. With 500 ng total RNA as template and a constant-region primer, TCR beta cDNA was made. Sequencing libraries for TCR beta derived from three nested multiplex PCR rounds that used slightly modified ARM-PCR. The first two PCR rounds used TRBV1-TRBV30 forward primers with a C-beta reverse primer, nine to ten cycles each. TCRdb processed the multiplex PCR reads anew with MiXCR; each CDR3 protein has one entry. The repertoire holds about 78,000 distinct CDR3 sequences, with around 75% as singletons. The sequencing sample was made of liver tumor tissue from sampling region 4. Subset: tumor region T4, right-lateral pole. These receptors came from an older woman with primary liver carcinoma and hepatitis B virus infection.

Details on this clonotype: A junction end diverges from the germline sequence, so it may reflect a read error. The rearrangement joins TRBV11-3 to TRBJ2-3; D is tentatively TRBD1 or TRBD2 (5 bases each). CDR3 size: 19 residues. Germline loops: CDR1 SGHNT, CDR2 YENEEA. The CDR3 sequence is CVSSSGGSSVGARTDTQYF. CDR3 coding DNA: TGCGTCAGCAGCTCTGGGGGAAGCTCTGTTGGAGCCCGCACAGATACGCAGTATTTT.

As for this clonotype: The junction departs from germline at one end; a sequencing error may be responsible. The chain combines TRBV11-2 with TRBJ2-7, with a possible D match to TRBD1 (6 bases). The CDR3 runs 12 residues. Germline CDR1 reads SGHAT; CDR2 reads FQNNGV. CDR3 residues: CVSSLGGDQQYF. In DNA form, the CDR3 reads TGTGTCAGCAGCTTAGGGGGAGACCAACAGTACTTC.

The chain is built from TRBV28 and TRBJ2-2, with 7 bases matching TRBD2. V gave up 4 bases and J gave up 6 bases; unmatched junction bases: 11. There are 16 residues in the CDR3. CDR1 is MDHEN and CDR2 is SYDVKM in the germline V gene. CDR3 in amino acids: CASSSPSGQHPGELFF. In DNA form, the CDR3 reads TGTGCCAGCAGTTCCCCTAGCGGCCAACACCCCGGGGAGCTGTTTTTT.

Details on this clonotype: It is likely a read error, because the conserved phenylalanine at the end of the CDR3 is missing. Because the CDR3's place on the DNA is in doubt, the DNA is left out and the CDR3 is given as listed by TCRdb. The chain joins TRBV11-1 to TRBJ2-1. CDR1 is SGHAT, CDR2 FQDESV, per germline (reference sequence). The CDR3 is 13 residues long, ends included. CDR3 in amino acids: CAWSFGTDNERFS.

The table lists this clonotype with a few counts. V gene TRBV27 combines with J gene TRBJ2-2, with D tentatively TRBD1 (5 bases). The CDR3 totals 14 residues. Trimming left V 8 bases short and J 5 bases short, with 15 bases between. Germline CDR1 MNHEY, CDR2 SMNVEV (reference sequence). The DNA of the CDR3 is TGTGCCAGCCGGTTAACTACAGGAACCGGGGAGCTGTTTTTT. This gives the protein CASRLTTGTGELFF.

This clonotype was counted only a few times. This sequence may be a read error, since a much larger clone differs from it by one base. This chain uses TRBV4-1 with TRBJ2-1; the match to TRBD2 covers 7 bases. Germline assignment: CDR1 MGHRA and CDR2 YSYEKL. The CDR3 spans 17 residues. This CDR3 is CASSQDSASGLLAEQLF. The CDR3 DNA follows: TGCGCCAGCAGCCAAGATAGCGCTAGCGGCCTCCTCGCTGAGCAGCTCTTC.

Remarks on this clonotype: A clone one base away is much larger, so this may be a read error. The gene calls are TRBV7-9 and TRBJ1-4; D remains ambiguous. Germline CDR1 reads SEHNR; CDR2 reads FQNEAQ (reference sequence). The CDR3 covers 13 residues. CDR3 protein: CANSLATNEKLFF. DNA of the CDR3: TGTGCCAACAGCTTAGCAACTAATGAAAAACTGTTTTTT.

This clonotype occurred many times. This chain connects TRBV29-1 to TRBJ2-5; D is possibly TRBD1 or TRBD2 (6 bases each). This CDR3 has 14 residues. Trimming shortened V by 4 bases and J by 5 bases, and 17 bases separated the two germline ends. Germline V gives CDR1 SQVTM, CDR2 ANQGSEA. The CDR3 DNA follows: TGCAGCGTTGGTGGAGAGGGGGGCGGGGAGACCCAGTACTTC. Translated, it gives CSVGGEGGGETQYF.

As for this clonotype: This sequence may be a read error, since a much larger clone differs from it by one base. The V and J genes are TRBV28 and TRBJ2-1, with 14 positions matching TRBD2. Germline V gene data show CDR1 as MDHEN and CDR2 as SYDVKM. The V gene end was trimmed by 8 bases and the J gene end by 8 bases; junction bases not matched to a gene: 2. CDR3 length: 13 residues. Here the CDR3 DNA reads TGTGCCAGCGGGACTAGCGGGAGCGATGAGCAGTTCTTC. It is translated as CASGTSGSDEQFF.

The chain links TRBV11-2 to TRBJ2-3; D not certain. The better agreement between TRBJ1-5 and the DNA end casts doubt on the J call. The CDR3 is 15 amino acids. Germline assignment: CDR1 SGHAT and CDR2 FQNNGV. The CDR3 nucleotides read TGTGCCAGCAGCACTGGGCTAGCGGGCCCAGATACGCAGCATTTT. It specifies CASSTGLAGPDTQHF.

Comment on this clonotype: Germline is not matched at one junction end, which may reflect a read error. The chain joins TRBV11-1 to TRBJ2-5, with D tentatively TRBD2 (6 bases). This CDR3 contains 15 residues. The germline CDR1 and CDR2 sequences are SGHAT and FQDESV (reference sequence). CDR3 region: CAGSTRLAREETQYF. CDR3 in DNA: TGTGCCGGCAGCACTCGGCTAGCGAGAGAAGAGACCCAGTACTTC.

To note about this clonotype: The junction differs from germline at one of its ends, possibly a read error. The chain links TRBV6-1 to TRBJ2-7, with D perhaps TRBD1 (5 bases). CDR1 MNHNS and CDR2 SASEGT come from the germline V gene. The CDR3 runs 14 residues. The CDR3 loop reads CASSEAQGPNEHYF. The CDR3 region has the DNA TGTGCCAGCAGTGAAGCGCAGGGTCCCAACGAGCACTACTTC.

Concerning this clonotype: This may come from a read error, since a much larger clone is one base off. The chain has TRBV30 and TRBJ2-1; D may be TRBD2 (5 bases). V was pared by 2 bases and J by 3 bases, with 17 bases between. This CDR3 region has 16 residues. Germline CDR1 GTSNPN, CDR2 SVGIG (reference sequence). Here the CDR3 DNA reads TGTGCCTGGAGTCTCCCGAGACTACCGTTCTACAATGAGCAGTTCTTC. Amino acid sequence: CAWSLPRLPFYNEQFF.

This clonotype has more than one count but fewer than ten. With a much larger clone just one base away, this may be a read error. The chain joins TRBV12-3 or TRBV12-4 to TRBJ1-6; D gene unclear. V lost 4 bases and J 10 bases, leaving 17 bases between the germline ends. The CDR3 has 15 amino acids. CDR3 protein: CASSSSGRGSSPLHF. Here the CDR3 DNA reads TGTGCCAGCAGTTCCTCGGGTCGGGGATCCTCACCCCTCCACTTT.

This clonotype was detected ten times or more. This sequence joins TRBV6-1 and TRBJ2-7; D gene ambiguous. The germline V gene has CDR1 MNHNS and CDR2 SASEGT. The V gene lost 7 bases and the J gene lost 2 bases, with 12 bases spanning the gap. This CDR3 is built from 13 residues. The DNA for the CDR3 is TGTGCCAGCACCCTTACAGCTCCCTACGAGCAGTACTTC. It is translated as CASTLTAPYEQYF.

This clonotype was found a few times. The genes are TRBV19 and TRBJ2-5; TRBD1 matches 7 bases. CDR3 length equals 15 residues. After removal of 6 bases from V and 2 bases from J, the junction contained 9 bases not matched to a gene. In germline, CDR1 is LNHDA, CDR2 SQIVND (reference sequence). CDR3 nucleotide sequence: TGTGCCAGTAGCTTAAGCCGACAGGGTCAAGAGACCCAGTACTTC. Translated, it gives CASSLSRQGQETQYF.

With respect to this clonotype: A single base separates this from a much larger clone, so it may be a read error. The rearrangement joins TRBV28 to TRBJ2-4, with TRBD2 as a possible D gene (5 bases). The germline V and J ends were trimmed by 3 bases and 6 bases, with 12 bases remaining between them. Looked up from germline, CDR1 is MDHEN and CDR2 is SYDVKM. The CDR3 sequence is 14 residues long. The CDR3: CASSFGSSLNIQYF. In DNA, the CDR3 is TGTGCCAGCAGTTTTGGGAGTAGCTTAAACATTCAGTACTTC. Together with reference TRBV28 and TRBJ2-4, the CDR3 gives the full variable domain: DVKVTQSSRYLVKRTGEKVFLECVQDMDHENMFWYRQDPGLGLRLIYFSYDVKMKEKGDIPEGYSVSREKKERFSLILESASTNQTSMYLCASSFGSSLNIQYFGAGTRLSVL.

This clonotype was seen a single time. The chain is built from TRBV7-9 and TRBJ1-2; TRBD1 matches 7 bases. Germline V CDR1 and CDR2: SEHNR, FQNEAQ (reference sequence). The CDR3 contains 15 residues. Trimming removed 9 bases from V and 5 bases from J; junction bases left unmatched: 15. CDR3 nucleotides: TGTGCCAGTACCTCCTCAGGGGGAGGTTTTTATGGCTACACCTTC. It codes for CASTSSGGGFYGYTF.

A note on this clonotype: An end of the junction does not agree with germline; a read error may underlie this. The chain links TRBV11-2 to TRBJ2-2; 13 bases agree with TRBD2. The CDR3 totals 16 residues. Germline values: CDR1 SGHAT, CDR2 FQNNGV. CDR3 nucleotide sequence: TGTGCCAGCAACTTCCGACTAGCGGGAGGTGCGGGGGATCTGTTTTTT. It is translated as CASNFRLAGGAGDLFF.

There are a few counts of this clonotype. Compared with germline, one end of the junction differs, possibly owing to a read error. The chain carries TRBV6-2 or TRBV6-3 and TRBJ2-3; no definite D call. The CDR3 contains 12 residues. In germline, CDR1 is MNHEY, CDR2 SVGEGT. CDR3 protein: CASCNTVDTRYF. Written as DNA, the CDR3 is TGTGCCAGCTGCAATACTGTAGATACGCGGTATTTT.

This clonotype showed up just once. A junction end diverges from the germline sequence, so it may reflect a read error. This chain uses TRBV29-1 with TRBJ1-6; TRBD1 agrees at 8 bases. Germline V gene lookup returns CDR1 SQVTM and CDR2 ANQGSEA. CDR3 length: 14 residues. The CDR3 sequence: CSVTIRGQGSPPHF. The CDR3 region has the DNA TGCAGCGTGACGATCAGGGGGCAAGGATCACCCCCCCACTTT. Drawing the rest from reference TRBV29-1 and TRBJ1-6, the complete variable domain is SAVISQKPSRDICQRGTSLTIQCQVDSQVTMMFWYRQQPGQSLTLIATANQGSEATYESGFVIDKFPISRPNLTFSTLTVSNMSPEDSSIYLCSVTIRGQGSPPHFGNGTRLTVT.

As regards this clonotype: This CDR3 is missing its conserved last phenylalanine or tryptophan, likely due to a read error. This sequence joins TRBV5-1 and TRBJ2-7, with TRBD2 identical over 8 bases. Germline CDR1 SGHRS, CDR2 YFSETQ. The CDR3 is 14 amino acids. The CDR3 here is CASSLGTSSYEQYL. The CDR3 DNA is TGCGCCAGCAGTTTGGGGACTAGCTCCTACGAGCAGTACCTC.

Details on this clonotype: The junction shows a germline mismatch at one end, possibly a read error. V gene TRBV5-1 combines with J gene TRBJ2-5; D may be TRBD2 (7 bases). Germline V CDR1 and CDR2: SGHRS, YFSETQ. The CDR3 loop spans 16 amino acids. CDR3 loop: CASSWEGRGTQGTQYF. CDR3 coding DNA: TGCGCCAGCAGCTGGGAGGGGAGAGGGACACAAGGGACCCAGTACTTC.

Comments on this clonotype: A much larger clone lies one base from this, so it may be a read error. The missing conserved phenylalanine or tryptophan at the end of this CDR3 makes a read error likely. This chain links TRBV12-5 with TRBJ1-1, with a possible D match to TRBD1 (5 bases). In germline, CDR1 is LGHNT, CDR2 FRNRAP. The CDR3 contains 14 residues. Trimming took off 3 bases at V and 5 bases at J, with 13 bases between the two ends. CDR3 loop: CASGLGVGRTEAFI. The CDR3 DNA reads TGTGCTAGTGGTTTAGGGGTCGGGCGGACTGAAGCTTTCATT.

The chain carries TRBV11-2 and TRBJ1-3; TRBD1 matches 7 bases. Trimming at V came to 5 bases and at J to 2 bases, leaving 9 bases not matched to a gene. This CDR3 comprises 16 residues. Looked up from germline, CDR1 is SGHAT and CDR2 is FQNNGV. CDR3 nucleotide sequence: TGTGCCAGCAGCAGCGACAGGGCAACTCCTGGAAACACCATATATTTT. The encoded protein is CASSSDRATPGNTIYF.